The clone carrying this T cell receptor (beta chain) was counted between two and nine times. What it binds is not known. Hyperthyroidism in the patients, aged 18 to 65, was newly diagnosed and under 2 months in duration. The CDR3 spans 15 residues. V was shortened by 6 bases and J by 4 bases, with 15 bases between the two germline ends. This entry is derived from a study of T cells in Graves' hyperthyroidism and ophthalmopathy. Study background: Specimen type is peripheral blood, collected at initial diagnosis prior to any treatment.

Study-level results: Expanded thyroid clonotypes (above 0.001) were mostly also found in blood.

The investigators amplified TCR beta CDR3 regions from RNA transcripts. TCR CDR3 underwent first-round RT-PCR with the HTBI primer set. From the multiplex PCR reads, TCRdb called clonotypes with MiXCR, one entry per CDR3 protein. The sample includes about 510,000 distinct CDR3 sequences, about 15% of them seen just once. The sample comprised blood. The J gene is TRBJ2-2, the V gene TRBV12-3 or TRBV12-4; D tentatively reads TRBD1 or TRBD2 (5 bases each). The receptor was isolated from a woman aged 40 to 50 with Graves' hyperthyroidism. The CDR3 protein is CASRKGETGTGELFF. The DNA for the CDR3 is TGTGCCAGCAGAAAAGGGGAGACGGGCACCGGGGAGCTGTTTTTT.